The 20 T cell receptor beta chains below all came from one sample that was sequenced in a study of blood T cell repertoires in COVID-19. Assay used: immunoSEQ multiplex PCR; TCRdb lists only in-frame clones, some missing. The sample has 100,000 to 150,000 clones; less than 85% are singletons. What was sequenced was peripheral blood. These receptors were taken from a woman older than 75 with acute or convalescent COVID-19.

The chain recombines TRBV5-5 with TRBJ2-7; possible D gene TRBD2, 6 bases. This CDR3 has 14 residues. The V and J ends lost 5 bases and 6 bases respectively, with 18 bases between them. CDR1 is SGHKS and CDR2 is YYEKEE in the germline V gene (reference sequence). CDR3 DNA sequence: TGTGCCAGCAGGGTGGGGCGGGAAGGCCGCGAGCAGTACTTC. Its translation is CASRVGREGREQYF.

The chain couples TRBV7-9 to TRBJ2-7, with a weak D call TRBD1 (5 bases). Trimming took 5 bases from V and 3 from J, leaving 11 bases between them. The CDR3 is 13 residues long. Per germline, CDR1 SEHNR and CDR2 FQNEAQ (reference sequence). Here the CDR3 reads CASSPQEYYEQYF. DNA for the CDR3: TGTGCCAGCAGCCCACAGGAATACTACGAGCAGTACTTC.

The V and J genes are TRBV2 and TRBJ1-6, with 10 nucleotides matching TRBD1. V lost 6 bases and J lost 7; bases outside the gene matches: 6. The germline gives CDR1 SNHLY, CDR2 FYNNEI. CDR3 size: 15 residues. The CDR3 coding sequence is TGTGCCAGCAGAAAGACAGGGGGCGCGAATTCACCCCTCCACTTT. Amino acid sequence: CASRKTGGANSPLHF.

The rearrangement joins TRBV4-3 to TRBJ2-7; no reliable D call. Germline-derived CDR1 and CDR2 are LGHNA and YSLEER. This CDR3 is built from 13 residues. Deletions cut 1 base from V and 2 bases from J, with 6 bases between. The CDR3 coding sequence is TGCGCCAGCAGCCAAGGTCTACCCTACGAGCAGTACTTC. Amino acid sequence: CASSQGLPYEQYF.

The rearrangement links TRBV5-4 to TRBJ2-3; D possibly corresponds to TRBD2 (5 bases). Germline CDR1 and CDR2: SGHNT and YYREEE (reference sequence). The V gene lost 0 bases and the J gene lost 4 bases, with 12 bases spanning the gap. The CDR3 sequence is 15 residues long. The CDR3 coding sequence is TGTGCCAGCAGCTTGGAGCGGTTGAGGGCAGATACGCAGTATTTT. Translation gives CASSLERLRADTQYF.

The chain is built from TRBV29-1 and TRBJ2-6; maybe TRBD1 (5 bases). Trimming pared 4 bases from V and 1 base from J, leaving 11 bases between. CDR1 is SQVTM, CDR2 ANQGSEA, per germline. CDR3 size: 15 residues. The CDR3 DNA reads as TGCAGCGTTGGCAGGGAAGGGTCTGGGGCCAACGTCCTGACTTTC. Protein: CSVGREGSGANVLTF. Supplemented by reference TRBV29-1 and TRBJ2-6, the full variable domain reads SAVISQKPSRDICQRGTSLTIQCQVDSQVTMMFWYRQQPGQSLTLIATANQGSEATYESGFVIDKFPISRPNLTFSTLTVSNMSPEDSSIYLCSVGREGSGANVLTFGAGSRLTVL.

V is TRBV27 and J is TRBJ1-2; D is uncertain. CDR3 length: 14 residues. CDR1 is MNHEY and CDR2 is SMNVEV in the germline V gene (reference sequence). V lost 3 bases to trimming and J lost 7 bases, with 15 bases between them. DNA of the CDR3: TGTGCCAGCAGTTTTCGGGAGGGCTCTCTTGGCTACACCTTC. Protein: CASSFREGSLGYTF.

The gene calls are TRBV20-1 and TRBJ2-5, with D tentatively TRBD2 (6 bases). The V end was cut by 5 bases, the J end by 5 bases, with 9 bases between. Germline values: CDR1 DFQATT, CDR2 SNEGSKA (reference sequence). This CDR3 comprises 11 residues. CDR3 coding DNA: TGCAGTGCTGGGGGGTGGGAGACCCAGTACTTC. Its protein product is CSAGGWETQYF.

This clone was seen just once. The genes are TRBV7-8 and TRBJ2-7, with TRBD1 matching over 10 bases. Germline values: CDR1 SGHVS, CDR2 FQNEAQ. V was pared by 5 bases and J by 4 bases, with 5 bases of the junction left unmatched. The CDR3 runs 14 residues. The CDR3 loop is CASSHDRGLYEQYF. CDR3 sequence (DNA): TGTGCCAGCAGCCACGACAGGGGGCTATACGAGCAGTACTTC.

This clone has just a few counts. V and J are TRBV3-1 (or the pseudogene TRBV3-2) and TRBJ1-2, with D perhaps matching TRBD1 (5 bases). V lost 0 bases and J lost 5, with 13 bases in between. The germline V gene has CDR1 LGHDT and CDR2 YNNKEL (reference sequence). This CDR3 spans 15 amino acids. The CDR3 DNA reads as TGTGCCAGCAGCCAAGACGTACCGCGGGGGTATGGCTACACCTTC. Translating it yields CASSQDVPRGYGYTF.

This sequence joins TRBV5-6 and TRBJ2-1; TRBD2 matches at 7 bases. Germline V gives CDR1 SGHDT, CDR2 YYEEEE. This CDR3 is built from 12 residues. Unmatched junction bases numbered 4, after V lost 4 bases and J lost 9 bases. CDR3 DNA sequence: TGTGCCAGCAGCGGGAGGGGTACTGAGCAGTTCTTC. Protein product: CASSGRGTEQFF.

The gene calls are TRBV5-4 and TRBJ1-3; TRBD1 might be the D (5 bases). Between the trimmed V and J ends, which lost 1 base and 4 bases, there was a span of 15 bases. Germline CDR1 is SGHNT and CDR2 is YYREEE (reference sequence). CDR3 length equals 16 residues. As DNA, the CDR3 is TGTGCCAGCAGCTTGACACCGGGACTATCCGGAAACACCATATATTTT. This codes for CASSLTPGLSGNTIYF.

This clone was found a few times. V gene TRBV6-5 combines with J gene TRBJ1-2, with D perhaps TRBD1 (5 bases). This CDR3 is built from 12 residues. Trimming took 7 bases from V and 8 from J, leaving 14 bases between them. In germline, CDR1 is MNHEY, CDR2 SVGAGI. The CDR3 spells CASTIGAGGYTF. The CDR3 region has the DNA TGTGCCAGCACCATAGGGGCGGGAGGCTACACCTTC.

This clone came up once. The chain is built from TRBV3-1 (or the pseudogene TRBV3-2) and TRBJ2-7, with D uncertain. The germline gives CDR1 LGHDT, CDR2 YNNKEL (reference sequence). CDR3 length equals 14 residues. Trimming took off 2 bases at V and 2 bases at J, with 10 bases between the two ends. The CDR3 loop is CASSQSLQTYEQYF. DNA for the CDR3: TGTGCCAGCAGCCAAAGCCTCCAAACCTACGAGCAGTACTTC.

The rearrangement links TRBV25-1 to TRBJ2-7, with D unresolved. The germline gives CDR1 MGHDK, CDR2 SYGVNS. This CDR3 contains 14 residues. V shed 6 bases and J shed 2 bases, with 14 bases lying between them. The CDR3 DNA follows: TGTGCCAGCAGACCTGACGGTGGAGCCTACGAGCAGTACTTC. Its translation: CASRPDGGAYEQYF.

This clone has a handful of counts. The genes are TRBV18 and TRBJ1-5; 8 bases align to TRBD1. V shed 4 bases and J 1 base; nucleotides not matched to a gene: 3. CDR1 is KGHSH and CDR2 is LQKENI in the germline V gene. There are 15 residues in the CDR3. The CDR3 DNA sequence: TGTGCCAGCTCACAGGACAGGGCGAGCAATCAGCCCCAGCATTTT. Translation gives CASSQDRASNQPQHF.

The chain links TRBV11-3 to TRBJ2-1; 9 bases agree with TRBD2. CDR1 SGHNT and CDR2 YENEEA come from the germline V gene. CDR3 length equals 15 residues. Trimming took 5 bases from V and 7 from J; bases not matched to a gene: 9. Written as DNA, the CDR3 is TGTGCCAGCAGCCTACAAGCGGGAGGAGGGAATGAGCAGTTCTTC. It codes for CASSLQAGGGNEQFF.

With respect to this clone: Different DNA sequences within this sample yield the same CDR3. The V gene is TRBV6-1, the J gene TRBJ1-6; 9 bases match TRBD1. The V gene end was trimmed by 1 base and the J gene end by 7 bases; junction bases not matched to a gene: 2. The CDR3 has 15 residues. The V gene's germline CDR1 is MNHNS and CDR2 SASEGT. CDR3 coding DNA: TGTGCCAGCAGTGAAGGAACAGGGGGCAATTCACCCCTCCACTTT. Translating it yields CASSEGTGGNSPLHF.

The chain is built from TRBV19 and TRBJ2-7, with D possibly matching TRBD1 (6 bases). CDR1 LNHDA and CDR2 SQIVND come from the germline V gene (reference sequence). The V end lost 6 bases, the J end lost 6 bases, and 18 bases lay between the germline ends. The CDR3 spans 14 residues. CDR3 sequence (DNA): TGTGCCAGTAGCCAACAGGGAGATGGGTCCGAGCAGTACTTC. Its protein product is CASSQQGDGSEQYF. Complete variable domain (other parts from reference TRBV19 and TRBJ2-7): DGGITQSPKYLFRKEGQNVTLSCEQNLNHDAMYWYRQDPGQGLRLIYYSQIVNDFQKGDIAEGYSVSREKKESFPLTVTSAQKNPTAFYLCASSQQGDGSEQYFGPGTRLTVT.

The chain recombines TRBV12-5 with TRBJ1-2; perhaps TRBD1 as D (5 bases). Germline V gene data show CDR1 as LGHNT and CDR2 as FRNRAP. The V gene lost 0 bases and the J gene lost 3 bases, with 26 bases spanning the gap. There are 20 residues in the CDR3. CDR3 DNA: TGTGCTAGTGGTTTGGTCTCGCCCCTGACCGTTCTGGGGCAGGACTATGGCTACACCTTC. Protein: CASGLVSPLTVLGQDYGYTF. The whole variable domain, remainder taken from reference TRBV12-5 and TRBJ1-2, is DARVTQTPRHKVTEMGQEVTMRCQPILGHNTVFWYRQTMMQGLELLAYFRNRAPLDDSGMPKDRFSAEMPDATLATLKIQPSEPRDSAVYFCASGLVSPLTVLGQDYGYTFGSGTRLTVV.